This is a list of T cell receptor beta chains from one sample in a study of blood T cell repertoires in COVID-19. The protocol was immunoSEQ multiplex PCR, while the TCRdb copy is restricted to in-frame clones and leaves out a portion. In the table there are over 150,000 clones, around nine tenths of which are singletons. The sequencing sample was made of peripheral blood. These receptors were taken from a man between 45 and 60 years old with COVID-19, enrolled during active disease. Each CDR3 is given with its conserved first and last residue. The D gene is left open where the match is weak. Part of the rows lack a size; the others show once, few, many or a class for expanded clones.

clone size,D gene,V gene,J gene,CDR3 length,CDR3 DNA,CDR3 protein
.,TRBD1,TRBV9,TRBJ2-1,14,TGTGCCAGCAGCGTAGCGGACAGGGGCGATGAGCAGTTCTTC,CASSVADRGDEQFF
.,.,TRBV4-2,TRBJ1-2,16,TGTGCCAGCAGCCAAGAAACAGAGATCGGGGTTTATGGCTACACCTTC,CASSQETEIGVYGYTF
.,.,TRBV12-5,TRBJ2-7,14,TGTGCTAGTCGGACAGAAACGAGCTCCTACGAGCAGTACTTC,CASRTETSSYEQYF
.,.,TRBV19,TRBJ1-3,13,TGTGCCAGTAGGGTGGCAGATGGAAACACCATATATTTT,CASRVADGNTIYF
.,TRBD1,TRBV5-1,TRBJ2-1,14,TGCGCCAGCAGCCCCGGGACAGGGGAAAATGAGCAGTTCTTC,CASSPGTGENEQFF
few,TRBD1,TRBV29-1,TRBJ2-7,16,TGCAGCGTTGGGGGGCCTGGACAGGGGCTCTCCTACGAGCAGTACTTC,CSVGGPGQGLSYEQYF
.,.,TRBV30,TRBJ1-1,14,TGTGCCTGGAGAAAGACAGACATGAACACTGAAGCTTTCTTT,CAWRKTDMNTEAFF
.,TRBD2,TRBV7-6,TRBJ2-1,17,TGTGCCAGCAGCTCCGGGACTAGCGTTAGCTCCTACAATGAGCAGTTCTTC,CASSSGTSVSSYNEQFF
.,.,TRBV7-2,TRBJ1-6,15,TGTGCCAGCAGCTCTTCAGGAGGCCCTAATTCACCCCTCCACTTT,CASSSSGGPNSPLHF
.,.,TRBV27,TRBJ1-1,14,TGTGCCAGCAGTTTATATCAAGCCGGCACTGAAGCTTTCTTT,CASSLYQAGTEAFF
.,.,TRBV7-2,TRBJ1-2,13,TGTGCCAGCAGGACAGACCTACTCTATGGCTACACCTTC,CASRTDLLYGYTF
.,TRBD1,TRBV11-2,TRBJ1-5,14,TGTGCCAGCAGCGCAGGGACAGCCAATCAGCCCCAGCATTTT,CASSAGTANQPQHF
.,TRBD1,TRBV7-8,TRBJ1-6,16,TGTGCCAGCAGCTTTGGACAGGGCCGGGGGGATTCACCCCTCCACTTT,CASSFGQGRGDSPLHF
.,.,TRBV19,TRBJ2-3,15,TGTGCCAGTAGTATAGGTAGACAGCTCACAGATACGCAGTATTTT,CASSIGRQLTDTQYF
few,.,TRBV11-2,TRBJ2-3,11,TGTGCCAGCAGACTCACAGATACGCAGTATTTT,CASRLTDTQYF
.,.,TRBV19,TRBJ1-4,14,TGTGCCAGTAGTATCACAGGGCTTAAGGAAAAACTGTTTTTT,CASSITGLKEKLFF
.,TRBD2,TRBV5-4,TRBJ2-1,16,TGTGCCAGCGGGGCAACCGGGACTAGCGGGATCAATGAGCAGTTCTTC,CASGATGTSGINEQFF
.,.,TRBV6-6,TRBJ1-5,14,TGTGCCAGCAGTTACGGGCCCCTGAATCAGCCCCAGCATTTT,CASSYGPLNQPQHF
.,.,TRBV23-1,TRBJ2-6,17,TGCGCCAGCAGTCACCCCCCCGAGTTTCTCGGGGCCAACGTCCTGACTTTC,CASSHPPEFLGANVLTF
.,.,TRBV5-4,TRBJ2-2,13,TGTGCCAGCAGCTTGGGCCCAGCCGGGGAGCTGTTTTTT,CASSLGPAGELFF
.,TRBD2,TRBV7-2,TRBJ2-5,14,TGTGCCAGCAGCTTCAGCGGGGGCCAAGAGACCCAGTACTTC,CASSFSGGQETQYF
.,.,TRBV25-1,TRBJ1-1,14,TGTGCCAGCAGTAAGTTAAGCTCAGGTACTGAAGCTTTCTTT,CASSKLSSGTEAFF
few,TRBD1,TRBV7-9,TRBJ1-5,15,TGTGCCAGCAGCTCGGACAGGGGAGGAAATCAGCCCCAGCATTTT,CASSSDRGGNQPQHF
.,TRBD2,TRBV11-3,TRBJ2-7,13,TGTGCCAGCAGCTCGGAGACTAGCGGGGCGCAGTACTTC,CASSSETSGAQYF
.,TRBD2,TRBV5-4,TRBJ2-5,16,TGTGCCAGCAGCTTGAGTCCTACTAGCGGCCAAGAGACCCAGTACTTC,CASSLSPTSGQETQYF
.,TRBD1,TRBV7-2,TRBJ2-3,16,TGTGCCAGCAGCCTCGGTCCCGGGACAGGATCAGATACGCAGTATTTT,CASSLGPGTGSDTQYF
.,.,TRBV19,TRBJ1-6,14,TGTGCCAGTGAAACGAGATTAAATAATTCACCCCTCCACTTT,CASETRLNNSPLHF
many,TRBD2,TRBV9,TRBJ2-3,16,TGTGCCAGCAGCTTAACTAGCGGGAGGAACACAGATACGCAGTATTTT,CASSLTSGRNTDTQYF
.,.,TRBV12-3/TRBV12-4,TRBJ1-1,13,TGTGCCAGCAGTTTAGTGGCGTCAGGTGAAGCTTTCTTT,CASSLVASGEAFF
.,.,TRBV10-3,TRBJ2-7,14,TGTGCCATCAGAGAGGGTCCGCCAGCCTACGAGCAGTACTTC,CAIREGPPAYEQYF
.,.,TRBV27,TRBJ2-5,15,TGTGCCAGCAGTCCCCGTCTGGACTACCAAGAGACCCAGTACTTC,CASSPRLDYQETQYF
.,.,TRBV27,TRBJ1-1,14,TGTGCCAGCAGTTTAAGGCAGGGGTACACTGAAGCTTTCTTT,CASSLRQGYTEAFF
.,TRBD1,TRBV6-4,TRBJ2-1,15,TGTGCCAGCAGCGATGGACAGGTATCATACAATGAGCAGTTCTTC,CASSDGQVSYNEQFF
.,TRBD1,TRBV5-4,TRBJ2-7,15,TGTGCCAGCAGCTTGGGACAGGGGAGAGACTACGAGCAGTACTTC,CASSLGQGRDYEQYF
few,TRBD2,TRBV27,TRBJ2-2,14,TGTGCCAGCAGACTAGCGGGACCCACCGGGGAGCTGTTTTTT,CASRLAGPTGELFF
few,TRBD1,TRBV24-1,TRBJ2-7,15,TGTGCCACCAGTGTTAACAGGGGGCTCTCCTACGAGCAGTACTTC,CATSVNRGLSYEQYF
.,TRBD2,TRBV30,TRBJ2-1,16,TGTGCCTGGGGACTAGCGGGAGGGCCCCGCTACAATGAGCAGTTCTTC,CAWGLAGGPRYNEQFF
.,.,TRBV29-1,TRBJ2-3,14,TGCAGCGTTGCTCGAGCGGTTAGCACAGATACGCAGTATTTT,CSVARAVSTDTQYF
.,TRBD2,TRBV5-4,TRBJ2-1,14,TGTGCCAGCAGCTTCAGGACTAGCAGAAATGAGCAGTTCTTC,CASSFRTSRNEQFF
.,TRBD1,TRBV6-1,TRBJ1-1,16,TGTGCCAGCAGTGAACCCCGGGACAGGGAGAAGGGTGAAGCTTTCTTT,CASSEPRDREKGEAFF
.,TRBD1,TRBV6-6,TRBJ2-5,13,TGTGCCAGCAGTGGACAGGGGAAACAGACCCAGTACTTC,CASSGQGKQTQYF
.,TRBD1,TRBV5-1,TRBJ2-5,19,TGCGCCAGCAGCTCCCCCGGGACAGGGGGCTACCTGAACCAAGAGACCCAGTACTTC,CASSSPGTGGYLNQETQYF
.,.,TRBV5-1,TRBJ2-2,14,TGCGCCACTAGCGACAGGGATCGGGCCGGGGAGCTGTTTTTT,CATSDRDRAGELFF